This TCR beta chain was identified during a study of shared clonotypes between healthy human individuals. Turning to the study itself: Serving as donors were two women and a few men, whose ages spanned 18 to 49.

Generated by immunoSEQ multiplex PCR, the TCRdb table keeps only in-frame clones and is missing some. The sample has around 990,000 clones, roughly 77% seen once. The source of this sequence is a young man in good health. Some clones in this sample may be carry-over from other donors' samples. The sequenced sample consisted of memory CD4+ T cells from PBMCs. Subset meaning: CD45RA-negative fraction.

The CDR3 here is CASEPSGGYGYTF. The DNA of the CDR3 is TGTGCCAGCGAACCATCGGGGGGCTATGGCTACACCTTC. The chain uses TRBV18 and TRBJ1-2; D is possibly TRBD1 (5 bases). V was cut by 8 bases and J by 4 bases, with 14 bases left in between. The CDR3 is made up of 13 amino acids. Per the germline V gene, CDR1 is KGHSH and CDR2 is LQKENI. The full variable domain, rest sourced from reference TRBV18 and TRBJ1-2, is NAGVMQNPRHLVRRRGQEARLRCSPMKGHSHVYWYRQLPEEGLKFMVYLQKENIIDESGMPKERFSAEFPKEGPSILRIQQVVRGDSAAYFCASEPSGGYGYTFGSGTRLTVV.